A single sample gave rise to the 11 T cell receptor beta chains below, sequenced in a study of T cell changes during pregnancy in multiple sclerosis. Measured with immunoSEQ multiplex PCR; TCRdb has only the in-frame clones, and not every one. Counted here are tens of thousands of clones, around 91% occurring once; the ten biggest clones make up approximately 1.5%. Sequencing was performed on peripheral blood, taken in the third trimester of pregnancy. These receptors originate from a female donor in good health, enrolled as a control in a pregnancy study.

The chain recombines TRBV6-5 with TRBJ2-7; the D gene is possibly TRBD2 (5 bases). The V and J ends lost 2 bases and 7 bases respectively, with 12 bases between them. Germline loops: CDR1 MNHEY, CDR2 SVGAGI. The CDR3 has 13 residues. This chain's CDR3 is CASSYRTRWEQYF. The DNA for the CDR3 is TGTGCCAGCAGTTACCGGACTCGTTGGGAGCAGTACTTC.

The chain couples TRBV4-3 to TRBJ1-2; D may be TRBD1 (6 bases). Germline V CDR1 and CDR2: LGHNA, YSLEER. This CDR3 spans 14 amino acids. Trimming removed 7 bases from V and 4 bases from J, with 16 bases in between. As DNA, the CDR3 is TGCGCCAGCAAGCCGGGACACCGAGGCTATGGCTACACCTTC. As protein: CASKPGHRGYGYTF.

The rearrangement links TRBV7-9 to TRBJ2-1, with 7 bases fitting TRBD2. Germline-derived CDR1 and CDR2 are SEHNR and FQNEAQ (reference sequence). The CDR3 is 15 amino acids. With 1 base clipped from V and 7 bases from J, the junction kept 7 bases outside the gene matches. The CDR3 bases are TGTGCCAGCAGCTTAGTGTCGGGGGGTAGGAATGAGCAGTTCTTC. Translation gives CASSLVSGGRNEQFF.

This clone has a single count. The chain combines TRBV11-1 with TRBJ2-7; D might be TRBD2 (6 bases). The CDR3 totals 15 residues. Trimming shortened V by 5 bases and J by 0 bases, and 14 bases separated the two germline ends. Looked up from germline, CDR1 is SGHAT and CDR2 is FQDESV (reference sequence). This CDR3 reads CASSQGLMSSYEQYF. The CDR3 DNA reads TGTGCCAGCAGCCAGGGACTCATGAGCTCCTACGAGCAGTACTTC.

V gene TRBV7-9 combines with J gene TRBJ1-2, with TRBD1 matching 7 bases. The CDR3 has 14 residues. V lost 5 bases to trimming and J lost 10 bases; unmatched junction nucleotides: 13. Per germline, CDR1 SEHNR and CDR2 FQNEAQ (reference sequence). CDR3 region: CASSPRGAGSLYTF. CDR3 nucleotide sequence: TGTGCCAGCAGCCCCAGGGGGGCAGGGAGTCTCTACACCTTC. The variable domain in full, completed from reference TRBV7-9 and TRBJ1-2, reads DTGVSQNPRHKITKRGQNVTFRCDPISEHNRLYWYRQTLGQGPEFLTYFQNEAQLEKSRLLSDRFSAERPKGSFSTLEIQRTEQGDSAMYLCASSPRGAGSLYTFGSGTRLTVV.

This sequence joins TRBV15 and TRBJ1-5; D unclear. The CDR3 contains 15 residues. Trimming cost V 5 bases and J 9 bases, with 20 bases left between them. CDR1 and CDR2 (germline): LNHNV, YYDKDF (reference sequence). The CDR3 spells CATSATQDSPRPQHF. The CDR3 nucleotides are TGTGCCACCAGCGCGACCCAGGATTCCCCGCGGCCCCAGCATTTT.

The CDR3 DNA is TGCAGCGCGACAGGGGGCTATTACAATGAGCAGTTCTTC. Residues: CSATGGYYNEQFF. The V call is TRBV29-1, the J call TRBJ2-1; 10 bases fit TRBD1. This CDR3 region has 13 residues. Trimming at V came to 7 bases and at J to 4 bases, leaving 4 bases not matched to a gene. Germline CDR1 SQVTM, CDR2 ANQGSEA.

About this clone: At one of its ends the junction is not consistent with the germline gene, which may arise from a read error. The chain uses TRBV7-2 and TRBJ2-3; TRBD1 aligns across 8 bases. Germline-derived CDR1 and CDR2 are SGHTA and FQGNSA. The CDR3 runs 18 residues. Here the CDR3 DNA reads TGTGCCAGCAGCTCCCATCAACGGGACAGGAGAAGCACCGATACGCAGTATTTT. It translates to CASSSHQRDRRSTDTQYF.

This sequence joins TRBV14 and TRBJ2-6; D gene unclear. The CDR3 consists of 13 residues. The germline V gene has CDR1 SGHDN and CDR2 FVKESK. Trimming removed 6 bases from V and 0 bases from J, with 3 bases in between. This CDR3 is CASRASGANVLTF. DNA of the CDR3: TGTGCCAGCAGGGCCTCTGGGGCCAACGTCCTGACTTTC.

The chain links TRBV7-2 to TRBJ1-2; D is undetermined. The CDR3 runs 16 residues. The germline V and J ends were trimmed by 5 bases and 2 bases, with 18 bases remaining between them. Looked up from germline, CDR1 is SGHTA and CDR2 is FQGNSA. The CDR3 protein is CASSLQVSGSNYGYTF. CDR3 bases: TGTGCCAGCAGCCTCCAGGTTAGCGGCTCCAACTATGGCTACACCTTC.

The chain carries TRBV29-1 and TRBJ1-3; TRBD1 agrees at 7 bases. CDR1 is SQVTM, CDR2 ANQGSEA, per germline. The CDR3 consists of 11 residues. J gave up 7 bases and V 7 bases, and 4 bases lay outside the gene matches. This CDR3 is CSGIRGNTIYF. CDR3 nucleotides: TGCAGCGGGATCAGGGGGAACACCATATATTTT.